These 25 T cell receptor beta chains originate from one sample sequenced in a study of blood T cell repertoires in COVID-19. Sequencing was performed with immunoSEQ multiplex PCR; in TCRdb, only in-frame clones are kept and a portion is missing. There are 140,000 to 150,000 clones in the sample; 87% occur only once, and about 4% lies in the top ten. The sequencing input was PBMCs or T cells enriched from blood (not recorded which). Receptors were obtained from a woman in her 40s who had been exposed to COVID-19.

CDR3 nucleotides: TGCGCCAGCGGCGGGAAACGCTACGAGCAGTACTTC. Amino acids: CASGGKRYEQYF. The V gene is TRBV10-2, the J gene TRBJ2-7, with a tentative D call TRBD2 (6 bases). Trimming removed 8 bases at V and 3 bases at J, with 11 bases between. The germline gives CDR1 WSHSY, CDR2 SAAADI. The CDR3 runs 12 residues.

The chain recombines TRBV6-4 with TRBJ1-6, with D possibly being TRBD1 (5 bases). Trimming pared 2 bases from V and 10 bases from J, leaving 12 bases between. The germline V gene encodes CDR1 MRHNA and CDR2 SNTAGT. CDR3 length: 14 residues. CDR3 sequence: CASSDVSGKSPLHF. The CDR3, as DNA: TGTGCCAGCAGTGACGTATCAGGGAAATCACCCCTCCACTTT.

The J gene is TRBJ2-2, the V gene TRBV2, with TRBD2 as a possible D gene (5 bases). CDR1 is SNHLY, CDR2 FYNNEI, per germline. V was trimmed by 2 bases and J by 1 base, leaving 11 bases between them. CDR3 length: 16 amino acids. The CDR3 coding sequence is TGTGCCAGCAGTGAAATGAGGGCAGGGAACACCGGGGAGCTGTTTTTT. Translation: CASSEMRAGNTGELFF.

The chain couples TRBV9 to TRBJ1-1, with D maybe TRBD1 (5 bases). The V and J ends lost 4 bases and 1 base respectively, with 11 bases between them. CDR3 size: 14 residues. Germline loops: CDR1 SGDLS, CDR2 YYNGEE. Here the CDR3 reads CASSPGGANTEAFF. CDR3 coding DNA: TGTGCCAGCAGCCCGGGTGGGGCGAACACTGAAGCTTTCTTT. The entire variable domain, with the rest obtained from reference TRBV9 and TRBJ1-1, is as follows: DSGVTQTPKHLITATGQRVTLRCSPRSGDLSVYWYQQSLDQGLQFLIQYYNGEERAKGNILERFSAQQFPDLHSELNLSSLELGDSALYFCASSPGGANTEAFFGQGTRLTVV.

The V call is TRBV4-3, the J call TRBJ2-3; TRBD2 agrees at 8 bases. Germline V gene sequence: CDR1 LGHNA, CDR2 YSLEER. The CDR3 has 14 residues. The junction had 0 bases not matched to a gene; V was cut back by 4 bases and J by 0 bases. The CDR3: CASSPGGSTDTQYF. DNA for the CDR3: TGCGCCAGCAGCCCGGGAGGGAGCACAGATACGCAGTATTTT.

In this sample, this clone turned up a few times. This sequence joins TRBV19 and TRBJ2-7; 11 nucleotides match TRBD2. V shed 0 bases and J 5 bases; nucleotides not matched to a gene: 9. There are 17 residues in the CDR3. The germline V gene encodes CDR1 LNHDA and CDR2 SQIVND (reference sequence). The CDR3 nucleotides read TGTGCCAGTAGTATAGATCAAGAGGGGACTAGCGGAGACGAGCAGTACTTC. Encoded protein: CASSIDQEGTSGDEQYF.

Only one count was recorded for this clone. V gene TRBV6-5 combines with J gene TRBJ2-6, with 7 bases aligning to TRBD1. The trim removed 5 bases at V and 2 bases at J, leaving 3 bases unmatched. Germline values: CDR1 MNHEY, CDR2 SVGAGI. The CDR3 extends over 15 amino acids. The CDR3 reads CASSPQGAGANVLTF. The CDR3 DNA follows: TGTGCCAGCAGTCCGCAGGGGGCTGGGGCCAACGTCCTGACTTTC.

This sequence joins TRBV5-4 and TRBJ1-6; possible D gene TRBD1, 6 bases. CDR1 is SGHNT and CDR2 is YYREEE in the germline V gene (reference sequence). The CDR3 is 16 residues long. V lost 5 bases and J lost 9, with 21 bases in between. The CDR3 nucleotides are TGTGCCAGCAGTTCGGACAGACTGAGGTCGAGTTCACCCCTCCACTTT. It translates to CASSSDRLRSSSPLHF.

This CDR3 reads CASSISGTGSYEQYF. CDR3 sequence (DNA): TGTGCCAGTAGTATTTCCGGGACTGGCTCCTACGAGCAGTACTTC. This chain connects TRBV19 to TRBJ2-7, with D perhaps TRBD2 (6 bases). Trimming cost V 3 bases and J 0 bases, with 12 bases left between them. Germline V lookup: CDR1 LNHDA, CDR2 SQIVND (reference sequence). This CDR3 is 15 amino acids long.

The genes are TRBV6-5 and TRBJ1-2, with D unresolved. The V gene's germline CDR1 is MNHEY and CDR2 SVGAGI. CDR3 length: 13 amino acids. Trimming took 1 base from V and 8 from J, leaving 11 bases between them. The CDR3 DNA sequence: TGTGCCAGCAGTTACTACGGGAGGGCGGGCTACACCTTC. It is translated as CASSYYGRAGYTF.

A few counts support this clone. This chain uses TRBV7-2 with TRBJ2-2, with 12 nucleotides matching TRBD2. Trimming took 5 bases from V and 7 from J; bases not matched to a gene: 8. CDR3 length: 16 amino acids. Germline V CDR1 and CDR2: SGHTA, FQGNSA. The CDR3 reads CASSPRSSGGVGELFF. In DNA, the CDR3 is TGTGCCAGCAGCCCCCGTTCTAGCGGGGGGGTCGGGGAGCTGTTTTTT.

The chain employs TRBV11-3 and TRBJ2-7, with 9 bases aligning to TRBD1. Germline assignment: CDR1 SGHNT and CDR2 YENEEA. The V gene end was trimmed by 3 bases and the J gene end by 5 bases; junction bases not matched to a gene: 2. The CDR3 length is 13 residues. The CDR3 loop reads CASSLDRGNEQYF. DNA of the CDR3: TGTGCCAGCAGCTTGGACAGGGGCAACGAGCAGTACTTC.

Many counts were recorded for this clone. J is TRBJ1-1 and V is TRBV19; TRBD1 is a possible D gene (5 bases). The CDR3 consists of 13 residues. Germline CDR1 reads LNHDA; CDR2 reads SQIVND (reference sequence). Trimming stripped 3 bases from V and 7 bases from J, with 12 bases between. CDR3 coding DNA: TGTGCCAGTAGTATTAACCTAGGGGATGAAGCTTTCTTT. This encodes CASSINLGDEAFF. Based on the CDR3 plus reference TRBV19 and TRBJ1-1, the full variable domain is DGGITQSPKYLFRKEGQNVTLSCEQNLNHDAMYWYRQDPGQGLRLIYYSQIVNDFQKGDIAEGYSVSREKKESFPLTVTSAQKNPTAFYLCASSINLGDEAFFGQGTRLTVV.

The chain joins TRBV6-5 to TRBJ1-4; no clear D. This CDR3 region has 13 residues. CDR1 is MNHEY, CDR2 SVGAGI, per germline. The V end was cut by 2 bases, the J end by 5 bases, with 6 bases between. CDR3 sequence: CASSYGPNEKLFF. CDR3 DNA sequence: TGTGCCAGCAGTTACGGCCCCAATGAAAAACTGTTTTTT.

As regards this clone: Different DNA sequences within this sample yield the same CDR3. V gene TRBV18 combines with J gene TRBJ2-7, with 10 bases identical to TRBD1. Germline V gene data show CDR1 as KGHSH and CDR2 as LQKENI. The CDR3 loop spans 14 amino acids. Losses at the gene ends were 3 bases for V and 2 bases for J; bases not matched to a gene: 1. CDR3 in DNA: TGTGCCAGCTCACCCGGGACAGGGGCCTACGAGCAGTACTTC. Its translation is CASSPGTGAYEQYF.

The V call is TRBV7-9, the J call TRBJ2-1; 9 nucleotides align to TRBD1. The CDR3 loop spans 15 amino acids. The germline V gene encodes CDR1 SEHNR and CDR2 FQNEAQ (reference sequence). The V segment lost 5 bases and the J segment 6 bases; nucleotides outside the gene matches: 8. The CDR3 bases are TGTGCCAGCAGCCGGGGACAGGGATGGGTCAATGAGCAGTTCTTC. Translated, it gives CASSRGQGWVNEQFF.

V is TRBV6-2 or TRBV6-3 and J is TRBJ1-1; 9 bases fit TRBD1. Germline V gene lookup returns CDR1 MNHEY and CDR2 SVGEGT. V shed 0 bases, J shed 6 bases, and the junction held 14 bases outside the gene matches. The CDR3 is made up of 18 amino acids. CDR3 coding DNA: TGTGCCAGCAGTTACTCGATGAGGGGGAGGGACAGGGTTCCTGAAGCTTTCTTT. This encodes CASSYSMRGRDRVPEAFF.

This sequence joins TRBV11-2 and TRBJ2-5; TRBD2 matches 13 bases. The germline V gene encodes CDR1 SGHAT and CDR2 FQNNGV. Trimming at V came to 5 bases and at J to 3 bases, leaving 9 bases not matched to a gene. CDR3 length equals 17 residues. This chain's CDR3 is CASSIITSGRAEETQYF. The DNA of the CDR3 is TGTGCCAGCAGCATCATTACTAGCGGGAGGGCGGAAGAGACCCAGTACTTC.

J is TRBJ2-7 and V is TRBV27, with 9 bases fitting TRBD1. J was trimmed by 2 bases and V by 6 bases; bases with no gene match: 5. The length of the CDR3 is 14 residues. CDR1 is MNHEY and CDR2 is SMNVEV in the germline V gene (reference sequence). CDR3 DNA sequence: TGTGCCAGCAGATTCGGGACAGGGACCTACGAGCAGTACTTC. As protein: CASRFGTGTYEQYF.

This chain uses TRBV28 with TRBJ2-7; D possibly corresponds to TRBD1 (5 bases). Germline V gene sequence: CDR1 MDHEN, CDR2 SYDVKM. V dropped 4 bases and J dropped 7 bases, with 11 bases sitting between them. The CDR3 contains 12 residues. The CDR3 bases are TGTGCCAGCAGTTGGGTCAGGGCGGAGCAGTACTTC. Its translation is CASSWVRAEQYF.

This chain connects TRBV12-3 or TRBV12-4 to TRBJ2-7, with a weak D call TRBD1 (6 bases). Trimming took 7 bases from V and 1 from J, leaving 11 bases between them. The CDR3 length is 13 residues. CDR3: CASTIGQSYEQYF. Here the CDR3 DNA reads TGTGCCAGCACCATTGGACAGTCCTACGAGCAGTACTTC.

This chain links TRBV5-5 with TRBJ1-2; 7 bases line up with TRBD1. The CDR3 length is 15 residues. CDR1 and CDR2 (germline): SGHKS, YYEKEE (reference sequence). With V trimmed by 0 bases and J by 6 bases, 8 bases remained unmatched. The CDR3 loop is CASSLADREGNGYTF. Written as DNA, the CDR3 is TGTGCCAGCAGCTTGGCTGACAGGGAAGGGAATGGCTACACCTTC.

The rearrangement uses TRBV7-6 and TRBJ1-4; TRBD1 matches at 8 bases. V was clipped by 2 bases and J by 4 bases; unmatched bases: 12. There are 18 residues in the CDR3. The germline gives CDR1 SGHVS, CDR2 FNYEAQ. The CDR3 loop reads CASSLTSTGAANNEKLFF. The CDR3 DNA reads as TGTGCCAGCAGCTTAACGTCGACAGGGGCAGCAAATAATGAAAAACTGTTTTTT.

The chain recombines TRBV7-2 with TRBJ1-1; possibly TRBD1 for D (6 bases). Per germline, CDR1 SGHTA and CDR2 FQGNSA. V was pared by 4 bases and J by 7 bases, with 7 bases between. This CDR3 is built from 11 residues. CDR3 region: CASSSRGEAFF. CDR3 bases: TGTGCCAGCAGCTCCAGGGGTGAAGCTTTCTTT. The whole variable domain, remainder taken from reference TRBV7-2 and TRBJ1-1, is GAGVSQSPSNKVTEKGKDVELRCDPISGHTALYWYRQSLGQGLEFLIYFQGNSAPDKSGLPSDRFSAERTGGSVSTLTIQRTQQEDSAVYLCASSSRGEAFFGQGTRLTVV.

The chain has TRBV19 and TRBJ2-7, with D possibly being TRBD1 (6 bases). The germline V gene encodes CDR1 LNHDA and CDR2 SQIVND (reference sequence). V was cut by 4 bases and J by 0 bases, with 13 bases left in between. This CDR3 is 15 amino acids long. The CDR3 DNA is TGTGCCAGTAGTACCCCAGGGGCGAGCTCCTACGAGCAGTACTTC. Its protein is CASSTPGASSYEQYF. Full variable domain (remainder filled in from reference TRBV19 and TRBJ2-7): DGGITQSPKYLFRKEGQNVTLSCEQNLNHDAMYWYRQDPGQGLRLIYYSQIVNDFQKGDIAEGYSVSREKKESFPLTVTSAQKNPTAFYLCASSTPGASSYEQYFGPGTRLTVT.